The TCR beta chain under discussion was sequenced for a study of T cells in Graves' hyperthyroidism and ophthalmopathy. CDR3 size: 16 residues. CDR1 is ENHRY, CDR2 SYGVKD, per germline. V was trimmed by 7 bases and J by 0 bases, leaving 13 bases between them. The TCR beta CDR3 regions underwent amplification using RNA transcripts as the source. The TCR CDR3 first-round RT-PCR relied on the HTBI primer set. TCRdb redid the calling of the multiplex PCR reads with MiXCR, one entry per CDR3 protein. Found here are 480,000 or so distinct CDR3 sequences, over 45% of them singletons; the top ten hold around two fifths.

The sequence came from an adult woman with Graves' disease, either hyperthyroidism or ophthalmopathy (not recorded which). The genes are TRBV10-3 and TRBJ2-6; D possibly uses TRBD1 or TRBD2 (5 bases each). What was sequenced was peripheral blood or thyroid tissue (not recorded which). In DNA form, the CDR3 reads TGTGCCATCAATAGTCTCGGGACCTCTGGGGCCAACGTCCTGACTTTC. It yields the protein CAINSLGTSGANVLTF.